This T cell receptor (beta chain) was identified in a study of control samples from healthy donors and cancer patients (TCRdb year 2020). Comment on this clone: The target of this receptor is not known. Base qualities are not provided; no much larger clone lies one nucleotide away.

The library was built by means of the immunoSEQ multiplex PCR assay. This immuneACCESS table, as held by TCRdb, lists in-frame sequences with V and J called but not all clones. Of the missing ones, under half trace to an unresolved V gene in checked studies; the others have no known cause. For this sample the table gives some 140,000 clones, of which roughly 92% were detected only once. Of the sample, about 11% is held by the ten largest clones. From V the trimming removes 2 bases and from J it removes 3 bases, while the gene matches leave 7 bases of the junction unaccounted for. From cysteine to phenylalanine, the CDR3 is 16 amino acids long. The CDR3 DNA has 48 bases and is translated from base 1. In the germline V gene (reference sequence), CDR1 corresponds to MNHNY and CDR2 to SVGAGI.

The sequence came from a man aged 25-45 years in good health. This chain joins TRBV6-6 to TRBJ1-1; 9 bases in the middle match TRBD1. The sequenced material came from blood. The CDR3 amino acid sequence is: CASSYTRTGVDTEAFF. The sequenced DNA is TGTGCCAGCAGTTACACGAGGACAGGGGTGGACACTGAAGCTTTCTTT.